A single sample is the source of the 3 T cell receptor beta chains below, sequenced in a study of blood T cells in healthy people across ages. A second PCR of about 7 to 12 cycles used a sample-barcoded 5' primer and a J-beta primer mix. TCRdb re-called the 5' RACE reads with MiXCR, one entry per CDR3 protein. The sample contains some 920,000 distinct CDR3 sequences, roughly 51% of which appear only once. Sequenced sample: blood. The source is a woman aged 55-75 years in good health.

V and J are TRBV7-9 and TRBJ2-1, with 9 bases matching TRBD2. The CDR3 contains 14 residues. V was pared by 8 bases and J by 6 bases, with 8 bases of the junction left unmatched. CDR1 is SEHNR, CDR2 FQNEAQ, per germline (reference sequence). The CDR3 nucleotides are TGTGCCAGCGAGGCTAGCGGGAACAGCAATGAGCAGTTCTTC. This translates into CASEASGNSNEQFF.

The genes are TRBV4-1 and TRBJ2-1; D not resolved. From germline, CDR1 is MGHRA and CDR2 YSYEKL. The CDR3 contains 18 residues. The germline V and J ends were trimmed by 1 base and 1 base, with 17 bases remaining between them. The CDR3 nucleotides are TGCGCCAGCAGCCAAGGTCCTTTTGTGGAGAGGTCCTACAATGAGCAGTTCTTC. Translating gives CASSQGPFVERSYNEQFF.

In the case of this clonotype: An end of the junction differs from the germline gene, which may be a read error. The V gene is TRBV24-1, the J gene TRBJ2-1, with 8 bases lining up with TRBD2. Germline CDR1 and CDR2: KGHDR and SFDVKD. The CDR3 runs to 17 residues. CDR3 sequence reads: CATSDSNAVLADNEQFF. The DNA for the CDR3 is TGTGCCACCAGTGATTCCAACGCGGTACTAGCGGACAACGAGCAGTTCTTC.